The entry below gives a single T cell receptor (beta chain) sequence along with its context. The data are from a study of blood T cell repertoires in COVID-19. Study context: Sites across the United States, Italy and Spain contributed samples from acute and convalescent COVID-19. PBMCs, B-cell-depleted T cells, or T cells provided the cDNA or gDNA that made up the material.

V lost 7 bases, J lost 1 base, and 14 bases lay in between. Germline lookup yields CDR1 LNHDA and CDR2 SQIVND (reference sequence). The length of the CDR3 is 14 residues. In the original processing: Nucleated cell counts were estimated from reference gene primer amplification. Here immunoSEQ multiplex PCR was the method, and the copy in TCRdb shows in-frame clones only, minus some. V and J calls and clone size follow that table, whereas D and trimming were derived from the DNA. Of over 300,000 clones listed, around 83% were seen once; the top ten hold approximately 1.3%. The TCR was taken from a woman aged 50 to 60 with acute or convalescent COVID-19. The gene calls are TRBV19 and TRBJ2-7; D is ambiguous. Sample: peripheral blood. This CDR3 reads CASTPSRVSYEQYF. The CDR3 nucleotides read TGTGCCAGTACCCCCTCGAGAGTTTCCTACGAGCAGTACTTC.